This T cell receptor (beta chain) originates from a study of shared clonotypes between healthy human individuals. Trimming pared 1 base from V and 9 bases from J, leaving 6 bases between. The CDR3 has 11 residues. Germline-derived CDR1 and CDR2 are SNHLY and FYNNEI. As regards this clone: Its antigen is currently unknown.

Whole-study results and caveats: Relative to clonotypes present in all four donors, those not shared had lower generation probabilities.

Generated by immunoSEQ multiplex PCR, the TCRdb table keeps only in-frame clones and is missing some. Of 2.3 million or so clones detected, over 85% appear once; the ten largest clones hold 0.35% to 0.45%. The sequenced sample was naive CD4+ T cells from PBMCs. Documented subset: CD45RA+ positively selected. This TCR came from a man aged 18 to 29 in good health. Some clones in this sample may be carry-over from other donors' samples. The chain uses TRBV2 and TRBJ1-1; no clear D gene. Written as DNA, the CDR3 is TGTGCCAGCAGTGAAGGGCAACAAGCTTTCTTT. Residues: CASSEGQQAFF. The full variable domain, completed using reference TRBV2 and TRBJ1-1, is EPEVTQTPSHQVTQMGQEVILRCVPISNHLYFYWYRQILGQKVEFLVSFYNNEISEKSEIFDDQFSVERPDGSNFTLKIRSTKLEDSAMYFCASSEGQQAFFGQGTRLTVV.